This is a list of T cell receptor beta chains from one sample in a study of CD8 T cells in Susac syndrome. One entry per CDR3 protein results from TCRdb running MiXCR on the immunoSEQ multiplex PCR reads. The data show under 150,000 distinct CDR3 sequences, with approximately 95% seen just once and approximately 0.25% held by the top ten. Sequencing was done on a sample of CD8+ T cells from PBMCs. All receptors come from a human donor in good health. Each CDR3 is given with its conserved first and last residue. Each record gives: J gene, V gene, D gene, clone size, CDR3 DNA, CDR3 protein. A D gene is named only where the DNA matches it firmly. Expanded clones are given a class, and other clones once, few, many or no size at all.

TRBJ2-1,TRBV7-9,NA,NA,TGTGCCAGCAGCTCTCCATTCTCGGTTGAGCAGTTCTTC,CASSSPFSVEQFF
TRBJ2-7,TRBV27,NA,NA,TGTGCCAGCAGTTTTCTAGGGGCCGAGCAGTACTTC,CASSFLGAEQYF
TRBJ2-1,TRBV27,TRBD2,few,TGTGCCAGCAGTTATAGCGGGTACAATGAGCAGTTCTTC,CASSYSGYNEQFF
TRBJ2-7,TRBV5-1,TRBD2,NA,TGCGCCAGCAGCCCCTACGCGGGGGTTATTGACGAGCAGTACTTC,CASSPYAGVIDEQYF
TRBJ2-7,TRBV28,NA,NA,TGTGCCAGCAGATCGGCAGGGTCCCCGGTCGAGCAGTACTTC,CASRSAGSPVEQYF
TRBJ1-5,TRBV20-1,TRBD1,NA,TGCAGTGCTAGAGTGGAACAGGGGATCCCGCCCCAGCATTTT,CSARVEQGIPPQHF
TRBJ1-2,TRBV7-9,NA,NA,TGTGCCAGCAGCTTAGGTGGTGGGCACACCTTC,CASSLGGGHTF
TRBJ2-5,TRBV28,NA,NA,TGTGCCAGCAGTTCCCTAACAGGGTCCCAAGAGACCCAGTACTTC,CASSSLTGSQETQYF
TRBJ2-3,TRBV28,NA,NA,TGTGCCAGCAGATTGCCTGGGAAGCCCACAGATACGCAGTATTTT,CASRLPGKPTDTQYF
TRBJ2-7,TRBV2,TRBD2,NA,TGTGCCAGCAGAGGACTAGCGGGAATATCCTACGAGCAGTACTTC,CASRGLAGISYEQYF
TRBJ1-1,TRBV24-1,NA,few,TGTGCCACCAGTTCGGGGGATCTGAACACTGAAGCTTTCTTT,CATSSGDLNTEAFF
TRBJ2-1,TRBV20-1,NA,once,TGCAGTGCTAAGACTGGTAGCTCCTACAATGAGCAGTTCTTC,CSAKTGSSYNEQFF
TRBJ2-3,TRBV5-4,NA,NA,TGTGCCAGCAGCTTGGTTCAGGGTACCGCAGATACGCAGTATTTT,CASSLVQGTADTQYF
TRBJ2-7,TRBV5-1,TRBD2,NA,TGCGCCAGCAGCGCCTGGACTAGCGGGAGCCACGAGCAGTACTTC,CASSAWTSGSHEQYF
TRBJ1-5,TRBV27,TRBD1,NA,TGTGCCAGCAGTCGGACAGGGTTCAGCAATCAGCCCCAGCATTTT,CASSRTGFSNQPQHF
TRBJ2-7,TRBV30,TRBD2,NA,TGTGCCTGGACCGCTGCAAGCGGGATGTACTTC,CAWTAASGMYF